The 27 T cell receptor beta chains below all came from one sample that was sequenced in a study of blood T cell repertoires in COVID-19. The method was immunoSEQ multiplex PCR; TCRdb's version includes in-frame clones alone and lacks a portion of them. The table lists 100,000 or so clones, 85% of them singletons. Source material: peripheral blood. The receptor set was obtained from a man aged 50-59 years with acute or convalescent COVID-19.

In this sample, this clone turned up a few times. The chain's CDR3 is CASSPGSYEQYF. CDR3 in DNA: TGTGCCAGCAGCCCGGGATCCTACGAGCAGTACTTC. This rearrangement joins TRBV9 to TRBJ2-7; D perhaps matches TRBD2 (5 bases). Germline V gives CDR1 SGDLS, CDR2 YYNGEE. The CDR3 is made up of 12 amino acids. V was pared by 4 bases and J by 1 base, with 6 bases between.

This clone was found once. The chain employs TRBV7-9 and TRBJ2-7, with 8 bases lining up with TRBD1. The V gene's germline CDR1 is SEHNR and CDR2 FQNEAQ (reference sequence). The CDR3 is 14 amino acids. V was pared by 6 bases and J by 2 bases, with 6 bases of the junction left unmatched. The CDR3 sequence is CASRPGQGPYEQYF. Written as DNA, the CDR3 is TGTGCCAGCAGGCCCGGACAGGGCCCCTACGAGCAGTACTTC.

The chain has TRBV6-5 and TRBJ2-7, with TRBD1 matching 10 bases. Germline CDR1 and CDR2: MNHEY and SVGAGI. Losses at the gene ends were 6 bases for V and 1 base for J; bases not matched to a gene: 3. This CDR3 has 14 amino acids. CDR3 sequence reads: CASRADRGSYEQYF. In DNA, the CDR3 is TGTGCCAGCAGGGCGGACAGGGGGTCCTACGAGCAGTACTTC.

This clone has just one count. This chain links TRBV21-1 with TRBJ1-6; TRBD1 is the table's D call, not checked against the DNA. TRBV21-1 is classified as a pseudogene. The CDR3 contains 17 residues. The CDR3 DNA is TGTGCCAGCAGCAAAGTCCAGGTAAGCTCCTATAATTCACCCCTCCACTTT. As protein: CASSKVQVSSYNSPLHF.

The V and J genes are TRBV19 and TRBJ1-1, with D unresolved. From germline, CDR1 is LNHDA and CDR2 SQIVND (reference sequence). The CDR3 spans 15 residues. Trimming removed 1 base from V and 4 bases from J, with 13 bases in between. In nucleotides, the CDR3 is TGTGCCAGTAGTATAGCGGCAGGAGAGGGCACTGAAGCTTTCTTT. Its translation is CASSIAAGEGTEAFF.

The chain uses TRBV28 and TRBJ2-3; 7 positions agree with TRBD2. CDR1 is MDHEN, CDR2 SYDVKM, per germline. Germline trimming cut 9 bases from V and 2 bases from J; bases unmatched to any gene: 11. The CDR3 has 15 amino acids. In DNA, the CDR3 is TGTGCCAGGAACACCTCGGGACTATACACAGATACGCAGTATTTT. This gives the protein CARNTSGLYTDTQYF. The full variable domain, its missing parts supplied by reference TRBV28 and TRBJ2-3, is DVKVTQSSRYLVKRTGEKVFLECVQDMDHENMFWYRQDPGLGLRLIYFSYDVKMKEKGDIPEGYSVSREKKERFSLILESASTNQTSMYLCARNTSGLYTDTQYFGPGTRLTVL.

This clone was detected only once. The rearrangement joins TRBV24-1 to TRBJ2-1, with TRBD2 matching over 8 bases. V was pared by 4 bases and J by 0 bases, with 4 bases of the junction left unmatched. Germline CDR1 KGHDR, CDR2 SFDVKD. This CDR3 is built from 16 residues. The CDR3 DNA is TGTGCCACCAGTGACCATAGCGGGGTCTCCTACAATGAGCAGTTCTTC. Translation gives CATSDHSGVSYNEQFF.

Here the CDR3 reads CASSKARAHTRAPDEKLFF. CDR3 bases: TGTGCCAGCAGCAAAGCCCGAGCCCACACCAGGGCTCCCGATGAAAAACTGTTTTTT. The chain combines TRBV21-1 with TRBJ1-4; whether TRBD1, the table's D call, matches the DNA was not checked. TRBV21-1 is classified as a pseudogene. The CDR3 contains 19 residues.

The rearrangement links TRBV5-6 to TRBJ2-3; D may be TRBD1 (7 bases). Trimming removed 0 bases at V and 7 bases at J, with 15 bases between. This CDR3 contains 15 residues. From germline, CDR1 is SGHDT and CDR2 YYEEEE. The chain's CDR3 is CASSLEQGGRYTQYF. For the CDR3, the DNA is TGTGCCAGCAGCTTGGAGCAGGGGGGAAGGTATACGCAGTATTTT. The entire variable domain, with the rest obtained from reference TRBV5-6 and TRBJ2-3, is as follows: DAGVTQSPTHLIKTRGQQVTLRCSPKSGHDTVSWYQQALGQGPQFIFQYYEEEERQRGNFPDRFSGHQFPNYSSELNVNALLLGDSALYLCASSLEQGGRYTQYFGPGTRLTVL.

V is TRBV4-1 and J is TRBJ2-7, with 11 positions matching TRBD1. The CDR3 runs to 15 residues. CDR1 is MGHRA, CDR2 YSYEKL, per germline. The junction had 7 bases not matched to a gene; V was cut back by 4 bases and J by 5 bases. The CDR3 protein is CASSPSGTGGNEQYF. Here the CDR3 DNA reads TGCGCCAGCAGCCCCTCAGGGACAGGGGGGAACGAGCAGTACTTC.

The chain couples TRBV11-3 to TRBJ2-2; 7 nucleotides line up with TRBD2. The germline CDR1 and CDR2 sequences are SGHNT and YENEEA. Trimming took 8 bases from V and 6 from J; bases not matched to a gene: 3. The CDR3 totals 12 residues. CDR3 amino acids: CASRLASGELFF. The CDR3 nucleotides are TGTGCCAGCCGACTAGCCTCCGGGGAGCTGTTTTTT.

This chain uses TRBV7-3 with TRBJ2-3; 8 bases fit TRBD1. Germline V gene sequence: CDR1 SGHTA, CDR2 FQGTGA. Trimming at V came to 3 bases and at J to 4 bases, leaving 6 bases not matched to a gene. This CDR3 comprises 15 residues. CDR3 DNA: TGTGCCAGCAGCTTGGGCCAGGGGGCATCAGATACGCAGTATTTT. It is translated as CASSLGQGASDTQYF.

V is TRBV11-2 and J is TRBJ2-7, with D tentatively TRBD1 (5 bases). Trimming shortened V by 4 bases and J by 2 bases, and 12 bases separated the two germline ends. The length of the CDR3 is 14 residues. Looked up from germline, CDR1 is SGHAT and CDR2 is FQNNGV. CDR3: CASSSWQGAYEQYF. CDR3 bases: TGTGCCAGCAGCTCTTGGCAGGGTGCCTACGAGCAGTACTTC.

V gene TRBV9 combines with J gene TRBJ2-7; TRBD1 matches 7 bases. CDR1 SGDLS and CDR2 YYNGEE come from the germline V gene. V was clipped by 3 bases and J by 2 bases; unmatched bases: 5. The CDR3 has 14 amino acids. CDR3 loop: CASSALTGPYEQYF. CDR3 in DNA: TGTGCCAGCAGCGCACTGACAGGGCCCTACGAGCAGTACTTC.

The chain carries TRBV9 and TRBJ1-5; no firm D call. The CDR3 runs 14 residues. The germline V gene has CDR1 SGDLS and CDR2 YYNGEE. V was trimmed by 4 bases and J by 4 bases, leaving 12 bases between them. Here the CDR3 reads CASSFGLNNQPQHF. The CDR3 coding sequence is TGTGCCAGCAGCTTCGGACTGAATAATCAGCCCCAGCATTTT.

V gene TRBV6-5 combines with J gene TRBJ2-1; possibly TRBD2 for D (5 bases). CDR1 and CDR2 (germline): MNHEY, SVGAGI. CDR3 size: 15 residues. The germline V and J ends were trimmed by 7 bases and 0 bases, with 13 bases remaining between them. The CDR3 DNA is TGTGCCAGCACCCCGCCGGGGAGCTCCTACAATGAGCAGTTCTTC. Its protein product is CASTPPGSSYNEQFF.

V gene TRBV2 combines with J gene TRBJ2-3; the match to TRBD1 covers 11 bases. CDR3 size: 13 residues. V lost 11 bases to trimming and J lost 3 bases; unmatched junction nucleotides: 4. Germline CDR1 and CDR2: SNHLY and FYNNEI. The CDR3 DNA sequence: TGTGCCCACGGGACAGGGGGTACAGATACGCAGTATTTT. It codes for CAHGTGGTDTQYF.

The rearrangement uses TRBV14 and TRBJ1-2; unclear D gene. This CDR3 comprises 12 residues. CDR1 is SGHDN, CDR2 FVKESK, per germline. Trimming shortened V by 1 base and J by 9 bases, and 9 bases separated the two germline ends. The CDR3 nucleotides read TGTGCCAGCAGCCAAGGGGCAGTTCGCTACACCTTC. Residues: CASSQGAVRYTF.

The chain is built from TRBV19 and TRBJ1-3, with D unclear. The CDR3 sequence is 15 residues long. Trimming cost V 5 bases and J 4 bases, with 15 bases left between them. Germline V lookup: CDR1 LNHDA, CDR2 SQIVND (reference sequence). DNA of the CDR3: TGTGCCAGTAGTCCACCCCGGGGAGGAGGAAACACCATATATTTT. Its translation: CASSPPRGGGNTIYF.

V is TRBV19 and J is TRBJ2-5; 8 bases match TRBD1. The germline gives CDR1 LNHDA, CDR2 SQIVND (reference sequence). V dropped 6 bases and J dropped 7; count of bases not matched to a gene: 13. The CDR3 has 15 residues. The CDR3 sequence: CASSYLGQGRPTQYF. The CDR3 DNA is TGTGCCAGTAGCTACCTCGGACAGGGAAGACCGACCCAGTACTTC.

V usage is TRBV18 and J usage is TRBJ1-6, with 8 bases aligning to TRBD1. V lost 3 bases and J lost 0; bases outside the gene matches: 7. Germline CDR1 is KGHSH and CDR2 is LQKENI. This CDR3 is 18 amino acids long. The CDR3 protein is CASSPRDRMSSYNSPLHF. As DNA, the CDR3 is TGTGCCAGCTCACCGAGGGACAGGATGAGCTCCTATAATTCACCCCTCCACTTT.

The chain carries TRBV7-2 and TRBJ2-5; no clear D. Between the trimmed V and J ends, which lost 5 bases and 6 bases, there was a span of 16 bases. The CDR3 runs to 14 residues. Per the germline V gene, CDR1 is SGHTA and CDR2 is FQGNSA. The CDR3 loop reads CASSPGRSTQTQYF. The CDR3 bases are TGTGCCAGCAGCCCTGGGCGTAGTACCCAGACCCAGTACTTC.

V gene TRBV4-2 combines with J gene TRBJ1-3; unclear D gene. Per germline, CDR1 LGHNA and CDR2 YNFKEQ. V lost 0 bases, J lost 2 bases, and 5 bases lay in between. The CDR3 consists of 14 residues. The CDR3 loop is CASSQDTAGNTIYF. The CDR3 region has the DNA TGTGCCAGCAGCCAAGATACAGCTGGAAACACCATATATTTT.

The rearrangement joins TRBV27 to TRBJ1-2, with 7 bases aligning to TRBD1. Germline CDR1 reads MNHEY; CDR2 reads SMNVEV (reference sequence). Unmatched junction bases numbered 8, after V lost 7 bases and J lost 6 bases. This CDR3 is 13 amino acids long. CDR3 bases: TGTGCCAGCACCCGACAGGGAATAAATGGCTACACCTTC. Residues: CASTRQGINGYTF.

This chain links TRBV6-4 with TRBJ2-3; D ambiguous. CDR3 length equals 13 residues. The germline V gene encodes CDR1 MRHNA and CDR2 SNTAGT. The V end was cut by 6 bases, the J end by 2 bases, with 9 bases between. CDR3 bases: TGTGCCAGCAGGGGTACAGACACAGATACGCAGTATTTT. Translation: CASRGTDTDTQYF.

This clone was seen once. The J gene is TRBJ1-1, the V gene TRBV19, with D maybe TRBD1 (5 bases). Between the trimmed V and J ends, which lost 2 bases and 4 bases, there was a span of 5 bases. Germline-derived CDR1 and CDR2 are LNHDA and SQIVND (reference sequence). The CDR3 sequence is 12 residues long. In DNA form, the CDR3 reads TGTGCCAGTAGTATAAGGGGCACTGAAGCTTTCTTT. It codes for CASSIRGTEAFF.

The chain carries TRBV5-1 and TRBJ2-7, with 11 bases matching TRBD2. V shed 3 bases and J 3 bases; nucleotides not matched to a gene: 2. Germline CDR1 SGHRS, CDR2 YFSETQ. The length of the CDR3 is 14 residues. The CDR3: CASSWGLAVYEQYF. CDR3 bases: TGCGCCAGCAGCTGGGGACTAGCGGTCTACGAGCAGTACTTC.